These 2 T cell receptor beta chains share one sample of origin, sequenced in a study of human T cells and chemical hapten exposure. MiXCR, applied by TCRdb to the RACE reads, yields one record per CDR3 protein. The sample yields 340,000 or so distinct CDR3 sequences, around 6.9% seen once. Time point specified: patch test 1, 2 weeks after DPC sensitization. Indicated treatment: therapeutic diphenylcyclopropenone sensitization with weekly scalp DPC. This sample comprised whole blood, obtained in connection with sensitization to the hapten diphenylcyclopropenone (DPC). These receptors were taken from a woman under 30 with alopecia areata. Some clones in this sample may be carry-over from other donors' samples.

The chain recombines TRBV4-3 with TRBJ1-4; 8 nucleotides line up with TRBD1. CDR1 is LGHNA and CDR2 is YSLEER in the germline V gene. V dropped 4 bases and J dropped 8; count of bases not matched to a gene: 9. The CDR3 sequence is 15 residues long. This chain's CDR3 is CASSPRTGGEEKLFF. The CDR3 DNA is TGCGCCAGCAGCCCCCGAACAGGGGGAGAAGAAAAACTGTTTTTT.

In this sample, this clonotype turned up many times. The chain combines TRBV28 with TRBJ1-5; 7 bases fit TRBD1. The germline CDR1 and CDR2 sequences are MDHEN and SYDVKM. Losses at the gene ends were 6 bases for V and 2 bases for J; bases not matched to a gene: 13. This CDR3 spans 17 amino acids. The CDR3 here is CASRTQGAGQGNQPQHF. As DNA, the CDR3 is TGTGCCAGCAGAACACAAGGGGCCGGACAGGGCAATCAGCCCCAGCATTTT.